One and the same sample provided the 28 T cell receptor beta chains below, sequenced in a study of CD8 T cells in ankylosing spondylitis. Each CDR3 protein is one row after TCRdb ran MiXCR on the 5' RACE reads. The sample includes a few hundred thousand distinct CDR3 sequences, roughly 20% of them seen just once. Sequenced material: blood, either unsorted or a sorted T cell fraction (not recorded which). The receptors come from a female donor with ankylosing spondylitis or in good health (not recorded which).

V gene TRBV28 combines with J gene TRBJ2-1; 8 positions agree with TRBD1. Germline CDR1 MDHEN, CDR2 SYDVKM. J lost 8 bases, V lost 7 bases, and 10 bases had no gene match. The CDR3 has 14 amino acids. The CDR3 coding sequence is TGTGCCAGCACCGACAGGGGTGGCCGGGATGAGCAGTTCTTC. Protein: CASTDRGGRDEQFF.

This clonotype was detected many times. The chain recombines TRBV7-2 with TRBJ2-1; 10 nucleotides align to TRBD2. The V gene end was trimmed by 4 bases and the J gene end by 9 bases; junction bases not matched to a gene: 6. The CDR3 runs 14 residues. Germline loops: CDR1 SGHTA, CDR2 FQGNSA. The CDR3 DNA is TGTGCCAGCAGCTCGTACAGCGGGAGGGGTGAGCAGTTCTTC. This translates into CASSSYSGRGEQFF.

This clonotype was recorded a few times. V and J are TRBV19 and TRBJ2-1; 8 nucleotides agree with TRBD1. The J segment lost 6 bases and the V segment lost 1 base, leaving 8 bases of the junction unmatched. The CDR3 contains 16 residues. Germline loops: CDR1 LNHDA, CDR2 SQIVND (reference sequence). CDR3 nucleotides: TGTGCCAGTAGTATAGGGCCAGGGGGCGCGGGCAATGAGCAGTTCTTC. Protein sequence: CASSIGPGGAGNEQFF.

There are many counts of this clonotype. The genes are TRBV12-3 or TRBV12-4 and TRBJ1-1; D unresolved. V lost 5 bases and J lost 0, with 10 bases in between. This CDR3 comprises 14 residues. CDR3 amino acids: CASSPTTLNTEAFF. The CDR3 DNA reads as TGTGCCAGCAGTCCGACAACTCTGAACACTGAAGCTTTCTTT.

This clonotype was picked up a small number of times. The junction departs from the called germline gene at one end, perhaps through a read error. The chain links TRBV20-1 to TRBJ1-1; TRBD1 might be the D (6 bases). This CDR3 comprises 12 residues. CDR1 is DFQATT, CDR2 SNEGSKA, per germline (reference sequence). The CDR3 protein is CSAGFRDTEAFF. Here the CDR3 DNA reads TGCAGTGCTGGGTTCCGGGACACGGAAGCTTTCTTT.

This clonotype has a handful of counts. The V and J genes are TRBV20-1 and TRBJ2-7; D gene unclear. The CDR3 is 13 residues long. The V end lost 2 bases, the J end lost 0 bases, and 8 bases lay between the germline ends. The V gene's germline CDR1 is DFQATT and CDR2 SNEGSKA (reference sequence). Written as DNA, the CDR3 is TGCAGTGCTAGATTTGGTTCCTCCTACGAGCAGTACTTC. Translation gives CSARFGSSYEQYF.

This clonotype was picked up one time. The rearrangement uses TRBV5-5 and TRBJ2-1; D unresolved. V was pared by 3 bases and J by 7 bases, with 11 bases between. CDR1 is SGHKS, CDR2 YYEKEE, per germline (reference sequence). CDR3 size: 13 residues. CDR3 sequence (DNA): TGTGCCAGCAGCTCCGGGTCCAGGAATGAGCAGTTCTTC. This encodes CASSSGSRNEQFF.

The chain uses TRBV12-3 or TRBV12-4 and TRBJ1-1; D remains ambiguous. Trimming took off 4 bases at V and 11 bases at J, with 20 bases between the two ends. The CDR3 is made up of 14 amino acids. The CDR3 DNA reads TGTGCCAGCAGTTGGGAGGGATTGCAAGGTAGCGCTTTCTTT. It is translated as CASSWEGLQGSAFF.

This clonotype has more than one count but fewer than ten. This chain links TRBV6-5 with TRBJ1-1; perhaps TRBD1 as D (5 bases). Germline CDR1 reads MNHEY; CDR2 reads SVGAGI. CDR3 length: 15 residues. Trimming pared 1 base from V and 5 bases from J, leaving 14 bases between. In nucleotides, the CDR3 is TGTGCCAGCAGTTACTGGAAGGGGCCCCATACTGAAGCTTTCTTT. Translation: CASSYWKGPHTEAFF.

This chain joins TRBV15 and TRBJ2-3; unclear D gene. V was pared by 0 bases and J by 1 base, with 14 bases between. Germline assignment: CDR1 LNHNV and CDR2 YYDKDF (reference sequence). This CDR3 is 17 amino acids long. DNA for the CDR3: TGTGCCACCAGCAGAGATGCTCCGGGCGGCGGCACAGATACGCAGTATTTT. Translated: CATSRDAPGGGTDTQYF. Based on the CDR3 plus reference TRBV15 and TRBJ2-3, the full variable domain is DAMVIQNPRYQVTQFGKPVTLSCSQTLNHNVMYWYQQKSSQAPKLLFHYYDKDFNNEADTPDNFQSRRPNTSFCFLDIRSPGLGDTAMYLCATSRDAPGGGTDTQYFGPGTRLTVL.

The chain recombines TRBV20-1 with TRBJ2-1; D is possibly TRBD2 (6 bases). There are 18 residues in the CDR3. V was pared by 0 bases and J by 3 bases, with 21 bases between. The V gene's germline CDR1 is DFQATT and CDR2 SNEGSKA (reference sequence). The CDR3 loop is CSARETPGTQGVYNEQFF. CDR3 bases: TGCAGTGCTAGAGAGACACCCGGGACTCAGGGAGTCTACAATGAGCAGTTCTTC.

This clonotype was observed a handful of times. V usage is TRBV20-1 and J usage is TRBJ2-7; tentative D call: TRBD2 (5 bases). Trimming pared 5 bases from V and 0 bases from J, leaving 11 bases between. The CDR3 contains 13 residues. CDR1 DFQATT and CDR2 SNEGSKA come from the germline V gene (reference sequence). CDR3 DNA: TGCAGTGCTCCTCGGACTCTCTCCTACGAGCAGTACTTC. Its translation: CSAPRTLSYEQYF.

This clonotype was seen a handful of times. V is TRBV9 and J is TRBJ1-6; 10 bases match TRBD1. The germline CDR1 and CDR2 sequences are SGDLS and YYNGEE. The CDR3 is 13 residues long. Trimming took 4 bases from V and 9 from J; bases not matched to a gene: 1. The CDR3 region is CASSRTGGSPLHF. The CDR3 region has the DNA TGTGCCAGCAGCCGGACAGGGGGTTCACCCCTCCACTTT.

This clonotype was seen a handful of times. CDR3 sequence (DNA): TGTGCCATCAGGGGGGAGATCGGCGAGACCCAGTACTTC. Encoded protein: CAIRGEIGETQYF. V is TRBV10-3 and J is TRBJ2-5, with D possibly called TRBD1 or TRBD2 (5 bases each). Trimming removed 6 bases at V and 5 bases at J, with 13 bases between. The length of the CDR3 is 13 residues. Germline V gene data show CDR1 as ENHRY and CDR2 as SYGVKD.

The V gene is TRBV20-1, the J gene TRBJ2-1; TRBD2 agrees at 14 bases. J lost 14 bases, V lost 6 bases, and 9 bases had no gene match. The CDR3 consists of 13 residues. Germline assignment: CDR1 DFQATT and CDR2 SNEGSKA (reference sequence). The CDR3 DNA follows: TGCAGTGCCGGGGGACTAGCGGGAGAGGGGGAGTTCTTC. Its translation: CSAGGLAGEGEFF.

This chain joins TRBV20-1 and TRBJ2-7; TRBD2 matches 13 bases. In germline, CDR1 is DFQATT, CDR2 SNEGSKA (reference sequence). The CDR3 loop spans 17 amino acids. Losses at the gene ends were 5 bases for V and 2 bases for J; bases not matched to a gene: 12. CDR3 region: CSAQGLAGAPEPYEQYF. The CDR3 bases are TGCAGTGCTCAAGGACTAGCGGGAGCCCCTGAACCCTACGAGCAGTACTTC.

The CDR3 DNA sequence: TGCAGCCCCGCGGGGAAGGGGGGCCGTAGCTCCTACAATGAGCAGTTCTTC. This codes for CSPAGKGGRSSYNEQFF. V is TRBV20-1 and J is TRBJ2-1; D might be TRBD1 or TRBD2, each matching 6 bases. The CDR3 is 17 residues long. Germline lookup yields CDR1 DFQATT and CDR2 SNEGSKA (reference sequence).

The CDR3 sequence is CSALTGAPESETQYF. The CDR3 region has the DNA TGCAGTGCTTTAACAGGGGCACCCGAATCGGAGACCCAGTACTTC. This rearrangement joins TRBV20-1 to TRBJ2-5; 7 bases align to TRBD1. The junction had 14 bases not matched to a gene; V was cut back by 5 bases and J by 5 bases. Germline V lookup: CDR1 DFQATT, CDR2 SNEGSKA (reference sequence). This CDR3 is built from 15 residues.

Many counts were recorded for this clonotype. The chain's CDR3 is CASSPGGNQPQHF. CDR3 DNA sequence: TGTGCCAGCTCACCTGGGGGTAATCAGCCCCAGCATTTT. The chain has TRBV18 and TRBJ1-5, with D perhaps matching TRBD1 (5 bases). The germline gives CDR1 KGHSH, CDR2 LQKENI. The CDR3 consists of 13 residues. Trimming removed 3 bases at V and 4 bases at J, with 7 bases between.

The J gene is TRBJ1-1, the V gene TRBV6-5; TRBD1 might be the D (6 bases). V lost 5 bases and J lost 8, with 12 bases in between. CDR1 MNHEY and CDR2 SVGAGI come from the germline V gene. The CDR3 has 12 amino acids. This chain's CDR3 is CASSPRGGEAFF. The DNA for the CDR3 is TGTGCCAGCAGTCCCCGAGGGGGGGAAGCTTTCTTT.

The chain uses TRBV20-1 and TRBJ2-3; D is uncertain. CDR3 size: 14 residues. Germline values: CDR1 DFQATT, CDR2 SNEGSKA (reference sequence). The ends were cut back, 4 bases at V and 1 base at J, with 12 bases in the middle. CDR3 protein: CSAKGLFGTDTQYF. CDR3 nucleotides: TGCAGTGCTAAGGGCTTATTCGGCACAGATACGCAGTATTTT.

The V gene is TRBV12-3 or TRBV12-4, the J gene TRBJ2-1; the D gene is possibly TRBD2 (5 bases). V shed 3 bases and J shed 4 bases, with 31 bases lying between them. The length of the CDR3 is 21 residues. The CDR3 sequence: CASSLFAGGLARDLGYNEQFF. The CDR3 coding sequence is TGTGCCAGCAGTTTGTTCGCTGGTGGGCTAGCAAGAGACCTGGGGTACAATGAGCAGTTCTTC.

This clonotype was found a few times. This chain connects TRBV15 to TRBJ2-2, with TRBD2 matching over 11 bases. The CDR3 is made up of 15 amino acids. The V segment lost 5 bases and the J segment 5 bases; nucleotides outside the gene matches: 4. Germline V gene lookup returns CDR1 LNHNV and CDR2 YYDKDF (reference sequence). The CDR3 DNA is TGTGCCACCAGCGTGGGACTAGCGGAAACCGGGGAGCTGTTTTTT. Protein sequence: CATSVGLAETGELFF. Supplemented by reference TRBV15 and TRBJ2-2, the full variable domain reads DAMVIQNPRYQVTQFGKPVTLSCSQTLNHNVMYWYQQKSSQAPKLLFHYYDKDFNNEADTPDNFQSRRPNTSFCFLDIRSPGLGDTAMYLCATSVGLAETGELFFGEGSRLTVL.

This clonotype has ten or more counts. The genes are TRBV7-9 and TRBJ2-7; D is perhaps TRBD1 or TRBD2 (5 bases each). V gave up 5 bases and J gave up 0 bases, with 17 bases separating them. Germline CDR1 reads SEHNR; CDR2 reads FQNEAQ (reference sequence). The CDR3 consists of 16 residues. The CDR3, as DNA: TGTGCCAGCAGCCTTATATCCGGGACGGACTCCTACGAGCAGTACTTC. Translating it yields CASSLISGTDSYEQYF.

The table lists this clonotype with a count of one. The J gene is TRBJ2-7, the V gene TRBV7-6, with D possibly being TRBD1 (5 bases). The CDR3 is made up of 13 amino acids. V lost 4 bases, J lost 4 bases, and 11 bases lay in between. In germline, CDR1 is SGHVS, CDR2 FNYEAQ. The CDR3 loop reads CASSSRAGYEQYF. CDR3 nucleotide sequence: TGTGCCAGCAGCTCCCGGGCAGGGTACGAGCAGTACTTC.

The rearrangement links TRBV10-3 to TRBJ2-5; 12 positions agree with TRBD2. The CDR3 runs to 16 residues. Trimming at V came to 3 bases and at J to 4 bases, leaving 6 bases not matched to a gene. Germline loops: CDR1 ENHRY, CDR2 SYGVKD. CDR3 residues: CAISDPSGRGGETQYF. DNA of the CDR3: TGTGCCATCAGTGACCCTAGCGGGAGGGGAGGAGAGACCCAGTACTTC.

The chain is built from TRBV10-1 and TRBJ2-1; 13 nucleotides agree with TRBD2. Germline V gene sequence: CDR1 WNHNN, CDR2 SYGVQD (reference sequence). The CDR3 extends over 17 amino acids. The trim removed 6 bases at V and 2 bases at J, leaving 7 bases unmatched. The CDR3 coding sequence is TGCGCCAGCAGGGGACTAGCGGGGCTTGGGCCCTACAATGAGCAGTTCTTC. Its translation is CASRGLAGLGPYNEQFF.

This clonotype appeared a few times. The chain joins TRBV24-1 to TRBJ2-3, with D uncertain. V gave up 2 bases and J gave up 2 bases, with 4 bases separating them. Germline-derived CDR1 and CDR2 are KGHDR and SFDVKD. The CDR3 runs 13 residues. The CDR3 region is CATSDSTTDTQYF. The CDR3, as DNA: TGTGCCACCAGTGATTCCACCACAGATACGCAGTATTTT.